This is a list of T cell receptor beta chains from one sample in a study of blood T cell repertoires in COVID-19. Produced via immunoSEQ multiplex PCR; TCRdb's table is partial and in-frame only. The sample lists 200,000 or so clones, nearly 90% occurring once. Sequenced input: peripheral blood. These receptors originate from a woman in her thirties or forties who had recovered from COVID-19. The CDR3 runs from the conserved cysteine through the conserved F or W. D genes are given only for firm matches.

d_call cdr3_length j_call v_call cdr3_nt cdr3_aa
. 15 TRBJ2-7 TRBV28 TGTGCTCACGGGGGGCGAGGTACCTCCTCCTACGAGCAGTACTTC CAHGGRGTSSYEQYF
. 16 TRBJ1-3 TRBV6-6 TGTGCCAGCAGCTACGGTTGGGGCAGCTCTGGAAACACCATATATTTT CASSYGWGSSGNTIYF
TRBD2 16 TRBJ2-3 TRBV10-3 TGTGCCATCAGTGGGGGTGATGCGGGAGGAATAGATACGCAGTATTTT CAISGGDAGGIDTQYF
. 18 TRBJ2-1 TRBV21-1 TGTGCCAGCAGCAAAGGTTCGAGGGAACAGGGTTTCTACAATGAGCAGTTCTTC CASSKGSREQGFYNEQFF
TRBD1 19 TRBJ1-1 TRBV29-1 TGCAGCGTTGCCCTAATGTGGACAGGGGATAAGGTGGAGAACACTGAAGCTTTCTTT CSVALMWTGDKVENTEAFF
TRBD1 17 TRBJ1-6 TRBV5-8 TGTGCCAGCAGCTTGTTTTCAGGGGGCTTTGGGAATTCACCCCTCCACTTT CASSLFSGGFGNSPLHF
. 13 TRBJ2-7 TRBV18 TGTGCCAGCTCACCGACAGAGGGGGACGAGCAGTACTTC CASSPTEGDEQYF
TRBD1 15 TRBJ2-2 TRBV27 TGTGCCAGCAGTTCCACAGGGGGCAGGAGCGGGGAGCTGTTTTTT CASSSTGGRSGELFF
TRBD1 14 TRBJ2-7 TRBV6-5 TGTGCCAGCAGTAGGGGGCTCGCTACCTACGAGCAGTACTTC CASSRGLATYEQYF
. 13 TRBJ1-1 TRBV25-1 TGTGCCAGCCGAGATACAGTAAACACTGAAGCTTTCTTT CASRDTVNTEAFF
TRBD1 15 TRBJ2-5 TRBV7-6 TGTGCCAGCAGCTTAGAGGCCGAGGGGGCAGAGACCCAGTACTTC CASSLEAEGAETQYF
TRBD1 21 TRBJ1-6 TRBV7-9 TGTGCCAGCAGCAGAGGGCCCGCCGGGACAGGGCCTAGCTCCTATAATTCACCCCTCCACTTT CASSRGPAGTGPSSYNSPLHF
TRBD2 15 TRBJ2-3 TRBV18 TGTGCCAGCTCACCCGCGGGGGTCGCGGCAGATACGCAGTATTTT CASSPAGVAADTQYF
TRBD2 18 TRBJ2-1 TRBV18 TGTGCCAGCTCACATCTCCTAGCGGCATCGAACGACTACAATGAGCAGTTCTTC CASSHLLAASNDYNEQFF
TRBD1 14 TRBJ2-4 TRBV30 TGTGCCTGGAGCGCTGGACAGGGCGTAAACATTCAGTACTTC CAWSAGQGVNIQYF
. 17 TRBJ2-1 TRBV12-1 TGTGCCAGCAGCTTTGAGGGCGGGACAGGGGGAATCAAACGTAAGTTCTTC CASSFEGGTGGIKRKFF
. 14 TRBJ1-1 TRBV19 TGTGCCAGTAGCAGGGGAGGGTTGAACACTGAAGCTTTCTTT CASSRGGLNTEAFF
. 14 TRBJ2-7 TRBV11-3 TGTGCCAGCAGCCCAGACGGACGGGACTACGAGCAGTACTTC CASSPDGRDYEQYF
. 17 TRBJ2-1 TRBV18 TGTGCCAGCTCACCACAACGGGAGTCCCTCTTGTACAATGAGCAGTTCTTC CASSPQRESLLYNEQFF
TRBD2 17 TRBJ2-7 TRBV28 TGTGCCAGCAGTTTAGGCGGCCTAGCGGAGAACCTATACGAGCAGTACTTC CASSLGGLAENLYEQYF
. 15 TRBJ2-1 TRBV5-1 TGCGCCAGCAGCTTGGTGACTAGCTCCTACAATGAGCAGTTCTTC CASSLVTSSYNEQFF
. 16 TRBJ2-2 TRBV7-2 TGTGCCAGCAGCTTTTTTCAGGGGGGTAACACCGGGGAGCTGTTTTTT CASSFFQGGNTGELFF